This T cell receptor beta chain was found in a study of early T cells in non-severe SARS-CoV-2 infection. Germline V lookup: CDR1 KGHSH, CDR2 LQKENI. Trimming removed 1 base at V and 5 bases at J, with 9 bases between. The CDR3 is 14 amino acids. The TCR library protocol was used to attach unique molecular identifiers. These identifiers were attached to individual cDNA molecules. One entry per CDR3 protein results from TCRdb running MiXCR on the 5' RACE reads. The profile shows 80,000 to 95,000 distinct CDR3 sequences, about 12% of them singletons. The sequencing input was whole blood. The chain recombines TRBV18 with TRBJ2-1; D possibly matches TRBD1 or TRBD2 (5 bases each). This sequence was found in an adult who was a healthcare worker with PCR-confirmed SARS-CoV-2 infection or an uninfected control (not recorded which). Here the CDR3 reads CASSPRVGDNEQFF. The DNA for the CDR3 is TGTGCCAGCTCACCACGAGTGGGGGACAATGAGCAGTTCTTC.